This passage covers 8 T cell receptor beta chains from one sample sequenced in a study of chemoradiotherapy in HPV16-positive cancers. Sequencing used immunoSEQ multiplex PCR; TCRdb keeps in-frame clones, though not all of them. In the table there are fewer than 15,000 clones, roughly 90% of which are singletons. The sample consisted of blood, taken from a patient who underwent chemoradiotherapy. The receptors here all came from a human donor with HPV-associated anogenital cancer.

The rearrangement links TRBV14 to TRBJ1-1; no firm D call. The V gene's germline CDR1 is SGHDN and CDR2 FVKESK. The V end was cut by 1 base, the J end by 2 bases, with 5 bases between. This CDR3 spans 13 amino acids. The CDR3 loop is CASSQALNTEAFF. CDR3 sequence (DNA): TGTGCCAGCAGCCAAGCATTAAACACTGAAGCTTTCTTT.

The chain couples TRBV4-1 to TRBJ1-6; D may be TRBD1 (6 bases). Germline V CDR1 and CDR2: MGHRA, YSYEKL. Between the trimmed V and J ends, which lost 6 bases and 8 bases, there was a span of 14 bases. There are 14 residues in the CDR3. The CDR3: CASRGGGGYSPLHF. DNA of the CDR3: TGCGCCAGCAGAGGAGGGGGAGGATATTCACCCCTCCACTTT.

The chain links TRBV7-3 to TRBJ2-2; 9 bases align to TRBD1. The CDR3 extends over 16 amino acids. CDR1 is SGHTA and CDR2 is FQGTGA in the germline V gene. The J segment lost 5 bases and the V segment lost 2 bases, leaving 6 bases of the junction unmatched. CDR3 sequence reads: CASSLGGTGRTGELFF. For the CDR3, the DNA is TGTGCCAGCAGCTTAGGCGGGACAGGGAGGACCGGGGAGCTGTTTTTT.

The rearrangement uses TRBV29-1 and TRBJ2-1; the D gene is possibly TRBD1 (6 bases). The V end was cut by 3 bases, the J end by 8 bases, with 11 bases between. CDR1 and CDR2 from the germline V gene are SQVTM and ANQGSEA. The CDR3 covers 12 residues. Here the CDR3 DNA reads TGCAGCGTTGAGGGGGCCAGGGATGAGCAGTTCTTC. Its translation is CSVEGARDEQFF.

The V gene is TRBV9, the J gene TRBJ2-3; tentative D call: TRBD2 (6 bases). V dropped 3 bases and J dropped 0 bases, with 11 bases sitting between them. Germline-derived CDR1 and CDR2 are SGDLS and YYNGEE. This CDR3 region has 15 residues. CDR3 coding DNA: TGTGCCAGCAGCGGGAGCGGGTCTAGCACAGATACGCAGTATTTT. Amino acids: CASSGSGSSTDTQYF. The full variable domain, with the rest looked up from reference TRBV9 and TRBJ2-3, is DSGVTQTPKHLITATGQRVTLRCSPRSGDLSVYWYQQSLDQGLQFLIQYYNGEERAKGNILERFSAQQFPDLHSELNLSSLELGDSALYFCASSGSGSSTDTQYFGPGTRLTVL.

V usage is TRBV5-6 and J usage is TRBJ2-5; no firm D call. Matching the DNA end better, TRBJ2-7 makes the J call doubtful. The germline V gene has CDR1 SGHDT and CDR2 YYEEEE. This CDR3 region has 13 residues. CDR3 in amino acids: CASSTLWGYEQYF. In DNA, the CDR3 is TGTGCCAGCAGCACCCTTTGGGGATACGAGCAGTACTTC.

This clone was detected only once. The rearrangement joins TRBV7-9 to TRBJ2-2; 7 bases line up with TRBD1. J lost 4 bases, V lost 2 bases, and 4 bases had no gene match. Germline CDR1 and CDR2: SEHNR and FQNEAQ (reference sequence). The CDR3 has 15 residues. CDR3 sequence: CASSLSTGVTGELFF. In DNA, the CDR3 is TGTGCCAGCAGCTTATCAACAGGGGTCACCGGGGAGCTGTTTTTT.

This chain connects TRBV2 to TRBJ2-5, with D possibly TRBD2 on 6 matching bases. Trimming took off 4 bases at V and 6 bases at J, with 21 bases between the two ends. Germline CDR1 SNHLY, CDR2 FYNNEI. The CDR3 consists of 16 residues. CDR3 protein: CASSVGQGRRVKTQYF. Here the CDR3 DNA reads TGTGCCAGCAGTGTAGGTCAGGGTAGGAGGGTAAAGACCCAGTACTTC.